In its sample, the clone carrying this T cell receptor beta chain was seen a few times. Its antigen is undetermined. The data derive from a study of post-analysis software for immune sequencing data. Study-wide background: The disease courses covered relapsing-remitting, secondary progressive and progressive-relapsing multiple sclerosis. Notes on the study in general: Significantly lower normalized Chao1 diversity was seen in multiple sclerosis patients than in controls. Patients carried roughly five TRBV segments more frequently than controls did, and TRBV5-6, TRBV5-1 and TRBV20-1 were among them. F measure clustering grouped samples strongly by preparation batch.

CDR1 is SGHVS, CDR2 FQNEAQ, per germline. The CDR3 is 13 residues long. V lost 8 bases and J 11 bases, leaving 21 bases between the germline ends. Unique molecular identifiers featured in each of the TCR beta cDNA libraries. Input of roughly 0.85 to 11 million T cells yielded a few hundred thousand cDNA molecules. TCRdb processed the PCR reads anew with MiXCR; each CDR3 protein has one entry. The sample has more than 350,000 distinct CDR3 sequences; 39% are singletons. The sequenced sample consisted of blood. The receptor was isolated from a girl aged 2-9 years with multiple sclerosis. The chain employs TRBV7-8 and TRBJ2-5; TRBD2 might be the D (5 bases). CDR3 nucleotides: TGTGCCAGCGGCAACCGGGGAGAGAGTTTTCAGTACTTC. Amino acids: CASGNRGESFQYF.